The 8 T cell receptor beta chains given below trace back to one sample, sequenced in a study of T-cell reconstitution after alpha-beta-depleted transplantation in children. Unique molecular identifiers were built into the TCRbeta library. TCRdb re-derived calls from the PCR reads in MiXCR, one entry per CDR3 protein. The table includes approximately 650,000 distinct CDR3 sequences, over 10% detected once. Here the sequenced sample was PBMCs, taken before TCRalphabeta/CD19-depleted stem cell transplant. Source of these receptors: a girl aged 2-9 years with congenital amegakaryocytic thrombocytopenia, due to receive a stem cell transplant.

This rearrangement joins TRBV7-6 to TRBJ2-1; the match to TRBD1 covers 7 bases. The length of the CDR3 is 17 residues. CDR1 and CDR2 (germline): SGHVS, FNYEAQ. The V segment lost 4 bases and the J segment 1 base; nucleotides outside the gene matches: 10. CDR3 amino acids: CASSSLPTGPSYNEQFF. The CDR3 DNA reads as TGTGCCAGCAGCTCCCTACCGACAGGGCCGTCCTACAATGAGCAGTTCTTC.

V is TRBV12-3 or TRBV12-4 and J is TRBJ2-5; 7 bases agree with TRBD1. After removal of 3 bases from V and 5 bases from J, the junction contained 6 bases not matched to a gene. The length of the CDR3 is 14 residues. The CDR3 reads CASSLRGLEETQYF. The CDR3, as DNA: TGTGCCAGCAGTTTGAGGGGGCTGGAGGAGACCCAGTACTTC.

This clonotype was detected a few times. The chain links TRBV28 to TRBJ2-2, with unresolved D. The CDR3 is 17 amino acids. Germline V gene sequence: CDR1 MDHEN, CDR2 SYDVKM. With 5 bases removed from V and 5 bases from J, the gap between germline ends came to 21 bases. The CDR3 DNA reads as TGTGCCAGCAGTCCCAGACGCTGGGTAGAGTCGACCGGGGAGCTGTTTTTT. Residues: CASSPRRWVESTGELFF.

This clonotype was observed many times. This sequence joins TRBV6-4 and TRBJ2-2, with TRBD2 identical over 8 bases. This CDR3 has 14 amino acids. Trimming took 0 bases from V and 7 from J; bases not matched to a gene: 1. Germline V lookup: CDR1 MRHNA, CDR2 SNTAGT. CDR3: CASSDSSGSGELFF. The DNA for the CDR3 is TGTGCCAGCAGTGACTCGAGCGGGAGCGGGGAGCTGTTTTTT.

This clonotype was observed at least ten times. The CDR3 DNA sequence: TGTGCCACCAGTGATTCCTTAGGAGGCTACACCTTC. As protein: CATSDSLGGYTF. The chain couples TRBV24-1 to TRBJ1-2; D call uncertain. The CDR3 runs 12 residues. Trimming took 2 bases from V and 8 from J, leaving 8 bases between them. Germline CDR1 is KGHDR and CDR2 is SFDVKD.

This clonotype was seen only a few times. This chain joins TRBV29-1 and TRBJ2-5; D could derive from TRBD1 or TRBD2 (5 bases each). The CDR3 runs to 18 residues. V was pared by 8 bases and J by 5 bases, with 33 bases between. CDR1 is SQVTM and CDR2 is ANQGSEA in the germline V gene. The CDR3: CSPVIFGTGPHYGETQYF. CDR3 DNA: TGCAGCCCCGTGATATTTGGAACGGGACCTCACTACGGGGAGACCCAGTACTTC.

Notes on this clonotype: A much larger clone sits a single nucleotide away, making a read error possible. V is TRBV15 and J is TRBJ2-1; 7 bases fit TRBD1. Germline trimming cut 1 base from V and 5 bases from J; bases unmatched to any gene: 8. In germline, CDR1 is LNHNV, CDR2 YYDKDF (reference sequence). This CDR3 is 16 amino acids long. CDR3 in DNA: TGTGCCACCAGCAGAGCCCCGGGACAGAGAAACAATGAGCAGTTCTTC. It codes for CATSRAPGQRNNEQFF.

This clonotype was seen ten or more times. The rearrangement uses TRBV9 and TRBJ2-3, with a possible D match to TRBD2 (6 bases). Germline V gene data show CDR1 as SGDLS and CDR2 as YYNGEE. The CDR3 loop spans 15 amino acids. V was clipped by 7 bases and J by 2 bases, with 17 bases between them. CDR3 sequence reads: CASGYGRDLTDTQYF. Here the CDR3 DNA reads TGTGCCAGCGGCTATGGGCGGGATCTCACAGATACGCAGTATTTT.